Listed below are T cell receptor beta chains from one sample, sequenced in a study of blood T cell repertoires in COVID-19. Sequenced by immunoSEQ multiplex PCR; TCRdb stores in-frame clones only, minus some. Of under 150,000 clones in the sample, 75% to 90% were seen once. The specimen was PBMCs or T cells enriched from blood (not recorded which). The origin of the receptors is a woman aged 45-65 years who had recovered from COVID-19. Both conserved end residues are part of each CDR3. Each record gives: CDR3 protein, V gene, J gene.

CDR3: CASSSDGHPSSYEQYF; V: TRBV27; J: TRBJ2-7
CDR3: CASSFIPWSSGNTIYF; V: TRBV7-2; J: TRBJ1-3
CDR3: CASSFAAAQPQHF; V: TRBV7-6; J: TRBJ1-5
CDR3: CASSPTGMNTEAFF; V: TRBV7-8; J: TRBJ1-1
CDR3: CASSIRRDITETDTQYF; V: TRBV2; J: TRBJ2-3
CDR3: CASSADSGNTEAFF; V: TRBV5-1; J: TRBJ1-1
CDR3: CASSSEGVLYGYTF; V: TRBV7-2; J: TRBJ1-2
CDR3: CASSLAGGTYSNQPQHF; V: TRBV7-9; J: TRBJ1-5
CDR3: CASSEMASGGAETQYF; V: TRBV2; J: TRBJ2-5
CDR3: CASSQVQQGVGNTIYF; V: TRBV3-1/TRBV3-2; J: TRBJ1-3
CDR3: CASSLLQGGNTIYF; V: TRBV5-5; J: TRBJ1-3
CDR3: CASSQARTSGASGNEQFF; V: TRBV4-1; J: TRBJ2-1
CDR3: CASSQGTGRGQPQHF; V: TRBV3-1/TRBV3-2; J: TRBJ1-5
CDR3: CASTLFQGMNTEAFF; V: TRBV2; J: TRBJ1-1
CDR3: CASSVDRGRIGF; V: TRBV5-6; J: TRBJ2-4
CDR3: CASSVDRDSAEGF; V: TRBV2; J: TRBJ1-2
CDR3: CAISGGQSSYNEQFF; V: TRBV10-3; J: TRBJ2-1
CDR3: CASSQELGPRGYTF; V: TRBV3-1/TRBV3-2; J: TRBJ1-2
CDR3: CASGLGVAGGRSYEQYF; V: TRBV12-5; J: TRBJ2-7
CDR3: CASSLGGRFLNTEAFF; V: TRBV7-9; J: TRBJ1-1
CDR3: CASGSGQGQETQYF; V: TRBV7-9; J: TRBJ2-5
CDR3: CASSYGGTANEKLFF; V: TRBV6-5; J: TRBJ1-4
CDR3: CASSVPGLAGTSTDTQYF; V: TRBV2; J: TRBJ2-3
CDR3: CASSMSRQGNQPQHF; V: TRBV19; J: TRBJ1-5
CDR3: CASSPAGLAGGTYEQYF; V: TRBV18; J: TRBJ2-7
CDR3: CASSIEAGGNQPQHF; V: TRBV19; J: TRBJ1-5
CDR3: CASSQEGSEQYF; V: TRBV4-1; J: TRBJ2-7
CDR3: CASSPREREPQHF; V: TRBV27; J: TRBJ1-5
CDR3: CASSYESTAAQFF; V: TRBV12-3/TRBV12-4; J: TRBJ2-1
CDR3: CAREPPWSQNSPLHF; V: TRBV7-7; J: TRBJ1-6
CDR3: CASSLNSGGNQPQHF; V: TRBV7-6; J: TRBJ1-5